The 25 T cell receptor beta chains below come from one sample, sequenced in a study of blood T cells in healthy people across ages (dated by TCRdb to the mid-2010s). Receptor libraries were prepared by 5' RACE. Data came from an Illumina HiSeq 2500. A second PCR of roughly 7 to 11 cycles was performed with a sample-barcoded 5' primer and a J-beta primer mix. TCRdb reworked the public reads: Q25 trimming with fastp, MiXCR clone assembly, productive beta chains retained. One record per CDR3 amino acid sequence lists the most common genes and DNA. The sample contains around 800,000 distinct CDR3 sequences, about 26% of them found a single time. 3% of the sample lies in the top ten. In addition, the sample was reused for a study of T cells of mothers and their children.

Sequencing used blood. These receptors all come from a boy between 10 and 17 years old in good health.

This clonotype has more than one count but fewer than ten. The chain links TRBV6-5 to TRBJ1-5; D gene ambiguous. CDR3 length: 14 residues. Germline V gives CDR1 MNHEY, CDR2 SVGAGI. V lost 6 bases and J lost 4, with 13 bases in between. The CDR3 reads CASRRPGWNQPQHF. The CDR3 bases are TGTGCCAGCAGACGTCCAGGATGGAATCAGCCCCAGCATTTT.

CDR3 sequence: CSVFPGTGSTDTQYF. Here the CDR3 DNA reads TGCAGCGTTTTCCCCGGGACGGGGAGCACAGATACGCAGTATTTT. The chain employs TRBV29-1 and TRBJ2-3, with D possibly being TRBD1 or TRBD2 (5 bases each). CDR1 is SQVTM and CDR2 is ANQGSEA in the germline V gene. CDR3 length equals 15 residues. V shed 5 bases and J shed 0 bases, with 15 bases lying between them.

The chain is built from TRBV5-1 and TRBJ2-5; D call uncertain. V was cut by 2 bases and J by 2 bases, with 16 bases left in between. Germline values: CDR1 SGHRS, CDR2 YFSETQ. The CDR3 loop spans 16 amino acids. CDR3 protein: CASSFLPTYTQETQYF. CDR3 nucleotides: TGCGCCAGCAGCTTCCTCCCGACATACACGCAAGAGACCCAGTACTTC.

The chain is built from TRBV9 and TRBJ2-3; TRBD1 matches 8 bases. Losses at the gene ends were 0 bases for V and 2 bases for J; bases not matched to a gene: 2. The CDR3 runs to 15 residues. From germline, CDR1 is SGDLS and CDR2 YYNGEE. This chain's CDR3 is CASSVAGQVTDTQYF. CDR3 sequence (DNA): TGTGCCAGCAGCGTAGCGGGACAGGTCACAGATACGCAGTATTTT.

This clonotype turned up a few times. The rearrangement uses TRBV5-1 and TRBJ2-5; D may correspond to TRBD1 or TRBD2 (5 bases each). The V gene lost 4 bases and the J gene lost 2 bases, with 12 bases spanning the gap. Germline CDR1 and CDR2: SGHRS and YFSETQ. The CDR3 sequence is 14 residues long. CDR3 bases: TGCGCCAGCAGCCGAGGGACCCCACAAGAGACCCAGTACTTC. Translated: CASSRGTPQETQYF.

The V and J genes are TRBV20-1 and TRBJ2-1, with TRBD1 identical over 8 bases. From germline, CDR1 is DFQATT and CDR2 SNEGSKA (reference sequence). The CDR3 spans 16 residues. The junction had 7 bases not matched to a gene; V was cut back by 0 bases and J by 3 bases. The DNA for the CDR3 is TGCAGTGCTAGAGAAAGACAGGGGCCGCACTACAATGAGCAGTTCTTC. This gives the protein CSARERQGPHYNEQFF.

This clonotype was detected only a few times. The CDR3 does not close with the conserved phenylalanine or tryptophan, likely indicating a read error. The rearrangement uses TRBV5-6 and TRBJ2-6; either TRBD1 or TRBD2 may supply D (5 bases each). The V gene's germline CDR1 is SGHDT and CDR2 YYEEEE. This CDR3 comprises 14 residues. The V and J ends lost 4 bases and 6 bases respectively, with 11 bases between them. This CDR3 reads CASSPRDLANVLTI. The CDR3 DNA follows: TGTGCCAGCAGCCCCCGGGACCTGGCCAACGTCCTGACTATC.

The chain recombines TRBV28 with TRBJ2-4; D may be TRBD2 (5 bases). V was cut by 5 bases and J by 0 bases, with 14 bases left in between. There are 16 residues in the CDR3. The germline V gene has CDR1 MDHEN and CDR2 SYDVKM. The CDR3 bases are TGTGCCAGCAGTCCTCGACTAAAACTAGCCAAAAACATTCAGTACTTC. Encoded protein: CASSPRLKLAKNIQYF. The complete variable domain, with remaining parts taken from reference TRBV28 and TRBJ2-4, reads DVKVTQSSRYLVKRTGEKVFLECVQDMDHENMFWYRQDPGLGLRLIYFSYDVKMKEKGDIPEGYSVSREKKERFSLILESASTNQTSMYLCASSPRLKLAKNIQYFGAGTRLSVL.

In its sample, this clonotype was seen a few times. The rearrangement links TRBV20-1 to TRBJ1-6; TRBD1 might be the D (5 bases). Germline V lookup: CDR1 DFQATT, CDR2 SNEGSKA (reference sequence). The CDR3 sequence is 13 residues long. V shed 4 bases and J shed 7 bases, with 11 bases lying between them. The CDR3 loop is CSANWGPNSPLHF. The CDR3 coding sequence is TGCAGTGCTAACTGGGGCCCCAATTCACCCCTCCACTTT.

This clonotype has only a few counts. The rearrangement links TRBV6-1 to TRBJ1-1; D remains unclear. CDR3 length: 14 amino acids. The germline V gene has CDR1 MNHNS and CDR2 SASEGT. V was trimmed by 0 bases and J by 5 bases, leaving 10 bases between them. The CDR3 DNA reads TGTGCCAGCAGTGAAGCGCCAGATGGGACTGAAGCTTTCTTT. Its translation: CASSEAPDGTEAFF.

This CDR3 is CASRDRTGVYEQYF. The CDR3 DNA reads as TGTGCCAGCAGAGATAGGACAGGGGTCTACGAGCAGTACTTC. The J gene is TRBJ2-5, the V gene TRBV6-5; the match to TRBD1 covers 9 bases. The last part of the DNA fits TRBJ2-7 better; the J call may be wrong. The germline V gene encodes CDR1 MNHEY and CDR2 SVGAGI. This CDR3 contains 14 residues.

This clonotype was seen a few times. The rearrangement uses TRBV20-1 and TRBJ1-4; D gene unclear. The CDR3 sequence is 13 residues long. Trimming removed 3 bases at V and 8 bases at J, with 13 bases between. Germline V gene lookup returns CDR1 DFQATT and CDR2 SNEGSKA (reference sequence). In DNA, the CDR3 is TGCAGTGCTAGTGAGGACGGGTACGAAAAACTGTTTTTT. This gives the protein CSASEDGYEKLFF.

This clonotype has just a few counts. This chain joins TRBV7-9 and TRBJ1-4; D unresolved. The CDR3 is 15 residues long. V was shortened by 5 bases and J by 2 bases, with 12 bases between the two germline ends. Germline CDR1 SEHNR, CDR2 FQNEAQ (reference sequence). CDR3 protein: CASSRPGGTNEKLFF. The CDR3 region has the DNA TGTGCCAGCAGCCGACCGGGTGGGACTAATGAAAAACTGTTTTTT.

This clonotype was detected only a few times. CDR3 in DNA: TGTGCCAGCAGCTTAGGTGGTCTCCGAGAGCAGTTCTTC. Protein sequence: CASSLGGLREQFF. This chain joins TRBV11-2 and TRBJ2-5; D not resolved. The last part of the DNA fits TRBJ2-1 better; the J call may be wrong. Germline values: CDR1 SGHAT, CDR2 FQNNGV. CDR3 length equals 13 residues.

The V and J genes are TRBV4-1 and TRBJ2-6; 11 positions agree with TRBD1. Losses at the gene ends were 2 bases for V and 4 bases for J; bases not matched to a gene: 7. The CDR3 runs 18 residues. The germline gives CDR1 MGHRA, CDR2 YSYEKL. CDR3 sequence: CASSQTGTGGWGANVLTF. For the CDR3, the DNA is TGCGCCAGCAGCCAAACCGGGACAGGGGGGTGGGGGGCCAACGTCCTGACTTTC.

At least ten counts were recorded for this clonotype. This rearrangement joins TRBV20-1 to TRBJ1-3, with D hard to call. V lost 2 bases, J lost 0 bases, and 11 bases lay in between. This CDR3 comprises 15 residues. Germline CDR1 and CDR2: DFQATT and SNEGSKA (reference sequence). The CDR3 reads CSARNNFGSGNTIYF. The CDR3 DNA follows: TGCAGTGCTAGAAACAACTTTGGCTCTGGAAACACCATATATTTT.

The V gene is TRBV4-1, the J gene TRBJ2-7; D gene ambiguous. With 1 base removed from V and 0 bases from J, the gap between germline ends came to 13 bases. The CDR3 extends over 16 amino acids. Germline values: CDR1 MGHRA, CDR2 YSYEKL. The chain's CDR3 is CASSQVSRSYSYEQYF. In DNA, the CDR3 is TGCGCCAGCAGCCAAGTAAGCCGTAGCTACTCCTACGAGCAGTACTTC.

Here the CDR3 reads CASSATGTPGWKSSYNSPLHF. The CDR3 DNA reads TGTGCCAGCAGCGCAACCGGGACGCCAGGGTGGAAAAGCTCCTATAATTCACCCCTCCACTTT. V is TRBV9 and J is TRBJ1-6; TRBD1 might be the D (5 bases). Trimming pared 3 bases from V and 0 bases from J, leaving 25 bases between. Germline V lookup: CDR1 SGDLS, CDR2 YYNGEE. The CDR3 covers 21 residues.

This sequence joins TRBV6-1 and TRBJ1-3; no clear D. CDR3 size: 14 residues. V shed 6 bases and J shed 3 bases, with 12 bases lying between them. Germline values: CDR1 MNHNS, CDR2 SASEGT. CDR3 sequence (DNA): TGTGCCAGCAGGAACGTCGGATTTGGAAACACCATATATTTT. This gives the protein CASRNVGFGNTIYF.

This sequence joins TRBV5-6 and TRBJ2-4, with TRBD1 matching over 9 bases. This CDR3 comprises 14 residues. In germline, CDR1 is SGHDT, CDR2 YYEEEE. V lost 4 bases, J lost 10 bases, and 9 bases stayed unmatched. The CDR3 sequence is CASSTGQGILIQYF. The CDR3 DNA reads as TGTGCCAGCAGCACGGGACAGGGAATATTAATTCAGTACTTC.

The chain combines TRBV5-1 with TRBJ2-5; TRBD2 matches 9 bases. The V gene end was trimmed by 4 bases and the J gene end by 1 base; junction bases not matched to a gene: 20. Germline values: CDR1 SGHRS, CDR2 YFSETQ. This CDR3 region has 20 residues. The chain's CDR3 is CASSHPHSGGILPIQETQYF. DNA for the CDR3: TGCGCCAGCAGCCACCCCCACAGCGGGGGGATCCTCCCGATCCAAGAGACCCAGTACTTC.

This clonotype was counted only a few times. The chain carries TRBV4-1 and TRBJ1-1; D gene ambiguous. The CDR3 has 15 amino acids. In germline, CDR1 is MGHRA, CDR2 YSYEKL. The V end lost 1 base, the J end lost 2 bases, and 11 bases lay between the germline ends. Here the CDR3 DNA reads TGCGCCAGCAGCCAAGTTTCTTCGGGAAACACTGAAGCTTTCTTT. This gives the protein CASSQVSSGNTEAFF.

This clonotype was seen once. This chain joins TRBV6-5 and TRBJ2-2; D might be TRBD1 (6 bases). Germline assignment: CDR1 MNHEY and CDR2 SVGAGI. This CDR3 spans 15 amino acids. V lost 4 bases and J lost 6, with 15 bases in between. This chain's CDR3 is CASSSGSGEAGELFF. The CDR3, as DNA: TGTGCCAGCAGTTCCGGGTCAGGGGAAGCCGGGGAGCTGTTTTTT.

Regarding this clonotype: The junction differs from germline at one of its ends, possibly a read error. The chain couples TRBV28 to TRBJ2-5, with TRBD2 matching over 10 bases. The CDR3 spans 15 residues. From germline, CDR1 is MDHEN and CDR2 SYDVKM. The CDR3 nucleotides are TGTGCCAGCAGTCTTAGCGGGGGGCGATCCTACGAGCAGAACTTC. Protein sequence: CASSLSGGRSYEQNF. Complete variable domain (other parts from reference TRBV28 and TRBJ2-5): DVKVTQSSRYLVKRTGEKVFLECVQDMDHENMFWYRQDPGLGLRLIYFSYDVKMKEKGDIPEGYSVSREKKERFSLILESASTNQTSMYLCASSLSGGRSYEQNFGPGTRLLVL.

Regarding this clonotype: The junction differs from germline at one of its ends, possibly a read error. The chain uses TRBV18 and TRBJ2-1; 8 bases map to TRBD2. Germline V gene sequence: CDR1 KGHSH, CDR2 LQKENI. This CDR3 spans 14 amino acids. The CDR3 DNA sequence: TGTGCCTGCTCACTCCTCGGGGGGGCCAATGAGCAGTTCTTC. Its translation is CACSLLGGANEQFF. The whole variable domain, remainder taken from reference TRBV18 and TRBJ2-1, is NAGVMQNPRHLVRRRGQEARLRCSPMKGHSHVYWYRQLPEEGLKFMVYLQKENIIDESGMPKERFSAEFPKEGPSILRIQQVVRGDSAAYFCACSLLGGANEQFFGPGTRLTVL.